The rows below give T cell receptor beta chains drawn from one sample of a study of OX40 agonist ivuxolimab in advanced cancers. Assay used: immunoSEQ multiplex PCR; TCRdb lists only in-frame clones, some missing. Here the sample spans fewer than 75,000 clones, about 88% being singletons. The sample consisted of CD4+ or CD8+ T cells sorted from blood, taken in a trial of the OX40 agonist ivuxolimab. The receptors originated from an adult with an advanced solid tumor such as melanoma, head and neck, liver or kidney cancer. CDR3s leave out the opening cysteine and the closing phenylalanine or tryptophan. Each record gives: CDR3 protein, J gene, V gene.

ASSLKEGRGFSETQY,TRBJ2-5,TRBV5-5
ASSPHLQGVEVDGYT,TRBJ1-2,TRBV21-1
ASSFGTSGSNEQY,TRBJ2-7,TRBV5-4
ASSPLGRTNYGYT,TRBJ1-2,TRBV4-1
ASSFKDLYNSPLH,TRBJ1-6,TRBV27
ASSLGAGGHNEQF,TRBJ2-1,TRBV5-1
ASSPSGRAGNEQY,TRBJ2-7,TRBV7-3
ASSLGERGLYSNQPQH,TRBJ1-5,TRBV19
ASSLYRTGEQF,TRBJ2-1,TRBV11-2
ASSPGPGVSYEQY,TRBJ2-7,TRBV9
ASSLVEASGGHEQY,TRBJ2-7,TRBV5-1
ASSFPLNYGYT,TRBJ1-2,TRBV5-6
ASTRTGLPYNEQF,TRBJ2-1,TRBV10-2
ASSMGPYNSPLH,TRBJ1-6,TRBV7-2
ASSLPTTRFSGNTIY,TRBJ1-3,TRBV11-2
ASSPWDSSLSSYNSPLH,TRBJ1-6,TRBV18
ASSLAGTGNTGELF,TRBJ2-2,TRBV7-2
ASSPDQAVNTEAF,TRBJ1-1,TRBV6-5
ASSAANRARGYT,TRBJ1-2,TRBV2
ASSQFTAGSGELF,TRBJ2-2,TRBV14
ASLSDRASSNEQF,TRBJ2-1,TRBV18
ASRGGREQY,TRBJ2-7,TRBV2
ASSLRNSGGYT,TRBJ1-2,TRBV7-2
ASSYRQTGFYGYT,TRBJ1-2,TRBV6-6
ASRLSGGIQETQY,TRBJ2-5,TRBV5-1
ASSQSTGNTIY,TRBJ1-3,TRBV4-2
ASSFTGNEKLF,TRBJ1-4,TRBV5-1
ASSFLSSSYNEQF,TRBJ2-1,TRBV11-2
ASSRVGETQY,TRBJ2-5,TRBV19
ASSRTGNYGYT,TRBJ1-2,TRBV7-2
ASTTGTGEVGFREQY,TRBJ2-7,TRBV11-2
ASSYCYT,TRBJ1-2,TRBV23-1
ASSSPPLPDTQY,TRBJ2-3,TRBV28
ASSLAAGVGNTIY,TRBJ1-3,TRBV7-9
ASSFGLAGGPISYEQY,TRBJ2-7,TRBV27
ATSRVLGNTEAF,TRBJ1-1,TRBV15
ASSLGSGNYEQY,TRBJ2-7,TRBV13
ASSFAAGGEAF,TRBJ1-1,TRBV27
ASSSTGTSSHEQY,TRBJ2-7,TRBV6-5